This TCR beta chain was found in a study of cytomegalovirus exposure and HLA in healthy donors. This CDR3 is built from 16 residues. Germline V gene lookup returns CDR1 LGHNA and CDR2 YNFKEQ. The ends were cut back, 0 bases at V and 0 bases at J, with 12 bases in the middle. Researchers ran the PCR with 60 Vbeta and 13 Jbeta primers. Assay used: immunoSEQ multiplex PCR; TCRdb lists only in-frame clones, some missing. The profile shows fewer than 200,000 clones, just under 80% of them singletons. This chain connects TRBV4-2 to TRBJ2-7; a weak D match, TRBD2 (6 bases). This sequence was found in a man in his thirties or forties in good health and CMV-seronegative. Sequencing was done on a sample of PBMCs. The CDR3 sequence: CASSQEGAGSSYEQYF. Here the CDR3 DNA reads TGTGCCAGCAGCCAAGAAGGGGCGGGGAGCTCCTACGAGCAGTACTTC.